One and the same sample provided the 5 T cell receptor beta chains below, sequenced in a study of blood T cell repertoires in COVID-19 (TCRdb year 2020). Libraries were constructed by the immunoSEQ multiplex PCR assay. TCRdb mirrors the immuneACCESS table, restricted to in-frame sequences. Some clones are absent from its copies; in checked studies, under half trace to an unresolved V gene, and the reason for the others is unknown. The sample table records some 230,000 clones; 70% to 90% of these occur just once. Of the sample, about 0.93% is held by the ten largest clones. Source material: peripheral blood. The receptors were gathered from a man in his forties or fifties with acute or convalescent COVID-19.

The V gene is TRBV4-1, the J gene TRBJ1-1; D possibly corresponds to TRBD1 (6 bases). Trimming left V 1 base short and J 4 bases short, with 16 bases between. Per the germline V gene, CDR1 is MGHRA and CDR2 is YSYEKL. CDR3 length: 16 residues. The CDR3 loop is CASSQGGRGKSTEAFF. The CDR3 region has the DNA TGCGCCAGCAGCCAAGGGGGGCGGGGGAAATCCACTGAAGCTTTCTTT.

The V gene is TRBV9, the J gene TRBJ2-1, with D tentatively TRBD1 (6 bases). V was trimmed by 3 bases and J by 2 bases, leaving 12 bases between them. The CDR3 runs 15 residues. The germline V gene has CDR1 SGDLS and CDR2 YYNGEE. DNA of the CDR3: TGTGCCAGCAGCGCCGGACAGCTTACCTACAATGAGCAGTTCTTC. Translation: CASSAGQLTYNEQFF.

The chain has TRBV15 and TRBJ2-2, with TRBD2 matching 11 bases. CDR3 length: 17 amino acids. V was clipped by 0 bases and J by 6 bases; unmatched bases: 6. Germline assignment: CDR1 LNHNV and CDR2 YYDKDF (reference sequence). The CDR3 protein is CATSRDLVAGGAGELFF. The DNA of the CDR3 is TGTGCCACCAGCAGAGATCTGGTAGCGGGGGGGGCCGGGGAGCTGTTTTTT.

This clone was seen once. The chain joins TRBV2 to TRBJ2-4, with TRBD2 matching 15 bases. Germline loops: CDR1 SNHLY, CDR2 FYNNEI. Trimming at V came to 1 base and at J to 3 bases, leaving 4 bases not matched to a gene. CDR3 length: 18 residues. DNA of the CDR3: TGTGCCAGCAGTGAAGAGGGACTAGCGGGGGGAGTCAAAAACATTCAGTACTTC. It specifies CASSEEGLAGGVKNIQYF.

This sequence joins TRBV4-2 and TRBJ2-4; 12 bases are a match to TRBD2. The germline gives CDR1 LGHNA, CDR2 YNFKEQ. J lost 1 base, V lost 0 bases, and 7 bases had no gene match. This CDR3 spans 19 amino acids. The CDR3 region has the DNA TGTGCCAGCAGCCAAGAGCCTAGCGGGGGGGTGAGGGCCAAAAACATTCAGTACTTC. Translating gives CASSQEPSGGVRAKNIQYF.